One and the same sample provided the 29 T cell receptor beta chains below, sequenced in a study of blood T cell repertoires in COVID-19 (dated by TCRdb to about 2020). Libraries were built with the immunoSEQ multiplex PCR assay. Here the immuneACCESS table is served through TCRdb, limited to in-frame sequences with V and J called. Missing clones are a known gap in these copies; in checked studies unresolved V genes cover under half, and the rest lacks a known reason. For this sample there are about 340,000 clones; almost 90% appear just once. The ten largest clonotypes hold around 7.9% of the sample. Sequenced input: peripheral blood. Source of these receptors: a woman in her seventies with COVID-19, enrolled during active disease.

Turning to this clone: Distinct nucleotide sequences in the sample also encode this CDR3. V is TRBV7-2 and J is TRBJ1-2; D is unclear. Trimming pared 2 bases from V and 5 bases from J, leaving 9 bases between. This CDR3 has 13 residues. The V gene's germline CDR1 is SGHTA and CDR2 FQGNSA. CDR3 bases: TGTGCCAGCAGCTTAAACAGTCCTTATGGCTACACCTTC. Protein sequence: CASSLNSPYGYTF.

The chain joins TRBV5-4 to TRBJ2-7, with a tentative D call TRBD2 (6 bases). V shed 4 bases and J shed 0 bases, with 11 bases lying between them. CDR1 is SGHNT and CDR2 is YYREEE in the germline V gene (reference sequence). The CDR3 has 14 amino acids. Here the CDR3 DNA reads TGTGCCAGCAGCCTGGGACTTTCCTCCTACGAGCAGTACTTC. Translating gives CASSLGLSSYEQYF.

The chain links TRBV2 to TRBJ2-6; D is ambiguous. Germline CDR1 and CDR2: SNHLY and FYNNEI. CDR3 size: 15 residues. Trimming left V 0 bases short and J 2 bases short, with 5 bases between. The CDR3 sequence: CASSEAPAGANVLTF. Written as DNA, the CDR3 is TGTGCCAGCAGTGAAGCTCCCGCTGGGGCCAACGTCCTGACTTTC.

The table lists this clone with a few counts. The gene calls are TRBV7-9 and TRBJ2-3; 11 bases map to TRBD1. With V trimmed by 4 bases and J by 6 bases, 6 bases remained unmatched. CDR1 is SEHNR and CDR2 is FQNEAQ in the germline V gene (reference sequence). The CDR3 sequence is 15 residues long. The CDR3 bases are TGTGCCAGCAGCTCCTGGGACAGGGGGAGCGATACGCAGTATTTT. Amino acids: CASSSWDRGSDTQYF.

V gene TRBV6-2 or TRBV6-3 combines with J gene TRBJ2-2; D is undetermined. CDR3 length: 13 amino acids. The V and J ends lost 7 bases and 2 bases respectively, with 8 bases between them. Germline loops: CDR1 MNHEY, CDR2 SVGEGT. The CDR3 DNA reads as TGTGCCAGCACCCCGACTAACACCGGGGAGCTGTTTTTT. Residues: CASTPTNTGELFF.

The sample holds many counts of this clone. Other DNA sequences of this sample code for an identical CDR3. The V call is TRBV5-6, the J call TRBJ1-1; D is possibly TRBD1 (5 bases). The CDR3 has 13 residues. Trimming removed 3 bases at V and 6 bases at J, with 12 bases between. Germline V gene data show CDR1 as SGHDT and CDR2 as YYEEEE. The CDR3 region has the DNA TGTGCCAGCAGCTGGGGGGGAGGACCTGAAGCTTTCTTT. It yields the protein CASSWGGGPEAFF.

V is TRBV4-1 and J is TRBJ2-3; tentatively, D is TRBD1 (6 bases). This CDR3 is built from 16 residues. The ends were cut back, 1 base at V and 1 base at J, with 12 bases in the middle. CDR1 is MGHRA, CDR2 YSYEKL, per germline. CDR3 region: CASSQGEGVGTDTQYF. The CDR3 DNA sequence: TGCGCCAGCAGCCAAGGTGAGGGGGTCGGCACAGATACGCAGTATTTT.

The gene calls are TRBV5-6 and TRBJ2-7, with TRBD1 identical over 7 bases. This CDR3 comprises 14 residues. CDR1 is SGHDT and CDR2 is YYEEEE in the germline V gene. Trimming cost V 3 bases and J 3 bases; bases outside gene matches: 6. CDR3 loop: CASSSWDRYYEQYF. The CDR3 coding sequence is TGTGCCAGCAGCTCCTGGGACAGATACTACGAGCAGTACTTC.

The V and J genes are TRBV7-2 and TRBJ2-3; D might be TRBD2 (7 bases). Germline V gives CDR1 SGHTA, CDR2 FQGNSA. The CDR3 is 16 residues long. Trimming removed 5 bases from V and 2 bases from J, with 17 bases in between. The CDR3: CASSKMGGAYTDTQYF. In DNA form, the CDR3 reads TGTGCCAGCAGCAAAATGGGGGGGGCCTACACAGATACGCAGTATTTT.

V and J are TRBV2 and TRBJ2-2; 8 positions match TRBD1. Germline CDR1 reads SNHLY; CDR2 reads FYNNEI. CDR3 length: 15 amino acids. V dropped 6 bases and J dropped 4; count of bases not matched to a gene: 7. This CDR3 is CASSRQGIGTGELFF. CDR3 DNA: TGTGCCAGCAGCCGACAGGGGATAGGCACCGGGGAGCTGTTTTTT.

The gene calls are TRBV6-5 and TRBJ2-7; tentative D call: TRBD1 (5 bases). Germline CDR1 reads MNHEY; CDR2 reads SVGAGI. V gave up 4 bases and J gave up 0 bases, with 10 bases separating them. This CDR3 contains 14 residues. The CDR3 DNA reads TGTGCCAGCAGTTCCCAGGGCGACTCCTACGAGCAGTACTTC. This translates into CASSSQGDSYEQYF.

The V gene is TRBV7-6, the J gene TRBJ2-1, with 13 bases matching TRBD2. CDR1 is SGHVS, CDR2 FNYEAQ, per germline. V lost 1 base, J lost 10 bases, and 13 bases stayed unmatched. The CDR3 has 18 residues. The CDR3: CASSLGVKLAGGPEEQFF. CDR3 coding DNA: TGTGCCAGCAGCTTAGGGGTTAAACTAGCGGGGGGGCCGGAGGAGCAGTTCTTC.

This CDR3 is CASSFITHRGGNTEAFF. In nucleotides, the CDR3 is TGTGCCAGCAGCTTTATAACCCACCGGGGAGGGAACACTGAAGCTTTCTTT. This chain joins TRBV7-3 and TRBJ1-1, with D unresolved. V shed 3 bases and J shed 1 base, with 18 bases lying between them. CDR1 and CDR2 from the germline V gene are SGHTA and FQGTGA. This CDR3 has 17 residues.

This chain uses TRBV2 with TRBJ2-1; D may be TRBD1 (6 bases). Looked up from germline, CDR1 is SNHLY and CDR2 is FYNNEI. The CDR3 consists of 12 residues. Trimming removed 11 bases at V and 10 bases at J, with 18 bases between. As DNA, the CDR3 is TGTGCCGACAGAACAACAGGGCCGGAGCAGTTCTTC. Translated: CADRTTGPEQFF. The entire variable domain, with the rest obtained from reference TRBV2 and TRBJ2-1, is as follows: EPEVTQTPSHQVTQMGQEVILRCVPISNHLYFYWYRQILGQKVEFLVSFYNNEISEKSEIFDDQFSVERPDGSNFTLKIRSTKLEDSAMYFCADRTTGPEQFFGPGTRLTVL.

About this clone: The junction does not match germline at one end; this may be a read error. The CDR3 nucleotides are TGCGCCAGCAGATTGGAGGCAGGGGATAACTATGGCTACACCTTC. Protein product: CASRLEAGDNYGYTF. The rearrangement joins TRBV5-1 to TRBJ1-2; TRBD1 might be the D (6 bases). Germline values: CDR1 SGHRS, CDR2 YFSETQ. This CDR3 region has 15 residues.

This chain uses TRBV27 with TRBJ1-1, with TRBD1 as a possible D gene (6 bases). This CDR3 region has 14 residues. Trimming left V 3 bases short and J 1 base short, with 9 bases between. The germline V gene encodes CDR1 MNHEY and CDR2 SMNVEV (reference sequence). CDR3 nucleotides: TGTGCCAGCAGTTTGGGGGCCACGAACACTGAAGCTTTCTTT. Translating gives CASSLGATNTEAFF.

Only a few counts were recorded for this clone. The CDR3 DNA reads TGCGCCAGCAGCTCCGGGGAAGGCTACACCTTC. It encodes CASSSGEGYTF. The chain is built from TRBV5-1 and TRBJ1-2; D ambiguous. CDR1 and CDR2 (germline): SGHRS, YFSETQ. The CDR3 spans 11 residues. V lost 3 bases and J 8 bases, leaving 8 bases between the germline ends. Drawing the rest from reference TRBV5-1 and TRBJ1-2, the complete variable domain is KAGVTQTPRYLIKTRGQQVTLSCSPISGHRSVSWYQQTPGQGLQFLFEYFSETQRNKGNFPGRFSGRQFSNSRSEMNVSTLELGDSALYLCASSSGEGYTFGSGTRLTVV.

To note about this clone: Sequence at one end of the junction differs from germline and may be a read error. The chain links TRBV6-5 to TRBJ1-2; 9 bases are a match to TRBD1. Per germline, CDR1 MNHEY and CDR2 SVGAGI. The CDR3 loop spans 14 amino acids. As DNA, the CDR3 is TGTGCCAGCAGTGACTCCGGACAGGGGCGAGGCTACACCTTC. Protein product: CASSDSGQGRGYTF.

This clone showed up just once. The chain links TRBV20-1 to TRBJ1-3; TRBD1 matches 7 bases. The CDR3 consists of 13 residues. V trimming: 3 bases; J trimming: 6 bases; junction bases outside the gene matches: 5. Germline CDR1 and CDR2: DFQATT and SNEGSKA (reference sequence). The CDR3: CSASSGQSNTIYF. CDR3 in DNA: TGCAGTGCTAGTTCGGGACAGTCAAACACCATATATTTT.

This chain uses TRBV20-1 with TRBJ1-1; D unclear. Germline V gene lookup returns CDR1 DFQATT and CDR2 SNEGSKA (reference sequence). V gave up 3 bases and J gave up 2 bases, with 13 bases separating them. The CDR3 totals 14 residues. Written as DNA, the CDR3 is TGCAGTGCTAGTGATATGAGGTCCAACACTGAAGCTTTCTTT. Translating gives CSASDMRSNTEAFF.

The V and J genes are TRBV3-1 (or the pseudogene TRBV3-2) and TRBJ2-1; D call uncertain. Germline V gene lookup returns CDR1 LGHDT and CDR2 YNNKEL (reference sequence). V was shortened by 4 bases and J by 10 bases, with 11 bases between the two germline ends. CDR3 length equals 12 residues. The CDR3 is CASSPTPNEQFF. CDR3 nucleotides: TGTGCCAGCAGCCCGACTCCTAACGAGCAGTTCTTC.

V usage is TRBV5-1 and J usage is TRBJ1-2, with 7 positions matching TRBD1. With V trimmed by 0 bases and J by 2 bases, 4 bases remained unmatched. The length of the CDR3 is 15 residues. Looked up from germline, CDR1 is SGHRS and CDR2 is YFSETQ. The CDR3 nucleotides read TGCGCCAGCAGCTTGGGGGGACAGAAGAACTATGGCTACACCTTC. This gives the protein CASSLGGQKNYGYTF.

In this sample, this clone turned up once. The chain combines TRBV29-1 with TRBJ1-1, with 7 bases matching TRBD1. The CDR3 is 12 amino acids. CDR1 and CDR2 (germline): SQVTM, ANQGSEA. With 6 bases clipped from V and 5 bases from J, the junction kept 6 bases outside the gene matches. This CDR3 is CSVGTDRTEAFF. The CDR3 bases are TGCAGCGTGGGGACGGACAGGACTGAAGCTTTCTTT.

Concerning this clone: A read error may produce the germline difference seen at one junction end. This chain connects TRBV19 to TRBJ1-1; 7 nucleotides align to TRBD1. This CDR3 comprises 15 residues. Germline CDR1 is LNHDA and CDR2 is SQIVND (reference sequence). Here the CDR3 DNA reads TGTGCCAGTAGTATAGATCCGGGACAGACCTCTGAAGTTTTCTTT. It specifies CASSIDPGQTSEVFF.

This chain joins TRBV7-2 and TRBJ1-2; TRBD1 matches at 7 bases. From germline, CDR1 is SGHTA and CDR2 FQGNSA. The CDR3 extends over 14 amino acids. Germline trimming cut 2 bases from V and 2 bases from J; bases unmatched to any gene: 2. The DNA for the CDR3 is TGTGCCAGCAGCTTACAGACAGGGAACTATGGCTACACCTTC. Protein sequence: CASSLQTGNYGYTF.

The rearrangement joins TRBV29-1 to TRBJ1-4, with D possibly TRBD1 on 5 matching bases. Germline loops: CDR1 SQVTM, CDR2 ANQGSEA. CDR3 length: 12 amino acids. The V gene lost 4 bases and the J gene lost 8 bases, with 11 bases spanning the gap. The CDR3 protein is CSVVSGSEKLFF. CDR3 nucleotide sequence: TGCAGCGTTGTTTCAGGGTCCGAAAAACTGTTTTTT.

The V gene is TRBV18, the J gene TRBJ1-5, with 8 bases aligning to TRBD1. V lost 3 bases and J lost 11; bases outside the gene matches: 12. CDR3 length equals 15 residues. The germline V gene encodes CDR1 KGHSH and CDR2 LQKENI. The DNA of the CDR3 is TGTGCCAGCTCACCCCAGGGACAGGACTTGGGGTCCCAGCATTTT. It codes for CASSPQGQDLGSQHF.

This chain connects TRBV6-5 to TRBJ2-5; D unresolved. The germline V gene has CDR1 MNHEY and CDR2 SVGAGI. The V end was cut by 0 bases, the J end by 5 bases, with 7 bases between. There are 13 residues in the CDR3. The CDR3 is CASSYSMGETQYF. DNA of the CDR3: TGTGCCAGCAGTTACTCGATGGGCGAGACCCAGTACTTC.

The chain carries TRBV27 and TRBJ2-5, with a possible D match to TRBD2 (6 bases). The CDR3 is 13 amino acids. Deletions cut 6 bases from V and 4 bases from J, with 12 bases between. Looked up from germline, CDR1 is MNHEY and CDR2 is SMNVEV (reference sequence). CDR3 nucleotides: TGTGCCAGCAGGACCGGAGGGCGAGAGACCCAGTACTTC. It encodes CASRTGGRETQYF.